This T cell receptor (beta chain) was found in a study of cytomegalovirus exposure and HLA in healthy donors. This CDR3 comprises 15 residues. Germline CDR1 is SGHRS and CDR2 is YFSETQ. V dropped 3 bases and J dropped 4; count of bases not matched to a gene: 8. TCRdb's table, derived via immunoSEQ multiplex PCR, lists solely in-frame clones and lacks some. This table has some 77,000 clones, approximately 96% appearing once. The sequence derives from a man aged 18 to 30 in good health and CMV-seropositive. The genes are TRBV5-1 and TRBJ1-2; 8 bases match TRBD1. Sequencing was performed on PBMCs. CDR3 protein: CASSSTTGEVYGYTF. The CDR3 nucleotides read TGCGCCAGCAGCTCGACGACAGGGGAGGTCTATGGCTACACCTTC.